The 3 T cell receptor beta chains listed next were all sequenced from one sample in a study of shared clonotypes between healthy human individuals. TCRdb keeps only in-frame clones here, not all; method: immunoSEQ multiplex PCR. The repertoire holds about a million clones, approximately 80% seen once, with around 1.5% in the top ten. Input material: memory CD4+ T cells sorted from blood. Noted subset: CD45RA-negative fraction. The receptors shown here come from a young man in good health.

A single count supports this clone. This sequence joins TRBV10-1 and TRBJ2-5, with 8 nucleotides matching TRBD2. The CDR3 contains 14 residues. Germline V gene data show CDR1 as WNHNN and CDR2 as SYGVQD (reference sequence). Losses at the gene ends were 6 bases for V and 5 bases for J; bases not matched to a gene: 8. The CDR3 region has the DNA TGCGCCAGCAGCCCCGGCGGGACTAGTGAGACCCAGTACTTC. Its protein product is CASSPGGTSETQYF.

This chain links TRBV7-9 with TRBJ2-7; no clear D. From germline, CDR1 is SEHNR and CDR2 FQNEAQ (reference sequence). V was shortened by 4 bases and J by 4 bases, with 14 bases between the two germline ends. This CDR3 spans 14 amino acids. CDR3 protein: CASSSQWVGYEQYF. CDR3 bases: TGTGCCAGCAGCTCGCAATGGGTGGGGTACGAGCAGTACTTC.

The genes are TRBV30 and TRBJ1-4, with 9 nucleotides matching TRBD1. There are 16 residues in the CDR3. CDR1 is GTSNPN, CDR2 SVGIG, per germline (reference sequence). The trim removed 0 bases at V and 7 bases at J, leaving 9 bases unmatched. CDR3 residues: CAWSVGQGHSGEKLFF. As DNA, the CDR3 is TGTGCCTGGAGTGTTGGACAGGGGCACTCAGGTGAAAAACTGTTTTTT.